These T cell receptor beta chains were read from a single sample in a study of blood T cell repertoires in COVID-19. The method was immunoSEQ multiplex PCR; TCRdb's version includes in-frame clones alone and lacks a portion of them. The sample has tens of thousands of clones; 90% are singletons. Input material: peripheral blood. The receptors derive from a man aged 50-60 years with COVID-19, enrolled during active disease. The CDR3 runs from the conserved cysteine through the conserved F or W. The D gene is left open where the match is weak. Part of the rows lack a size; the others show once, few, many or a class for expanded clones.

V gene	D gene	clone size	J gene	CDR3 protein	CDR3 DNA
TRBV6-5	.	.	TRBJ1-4	CASSPGQGPEKLFF	TGTGCCAGCAGCCCCGGACAAGGCCCTGAAAAACTGTTTTTT
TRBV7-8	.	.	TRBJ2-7	CASSLSGDTYEQYF	TGTGCCAGCAGCCTTAGCGGAGACACCTACGAGCAGTACTTC
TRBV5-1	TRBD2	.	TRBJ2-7	CASSLASAGESEQYF	TGCGCCAGCAGCTTGGCCAGCGCGGGAGAGAGCGAGCAGTACTTC
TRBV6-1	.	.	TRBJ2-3	CASSESVTSSTDTQYF	TGTGCCAGCAGTGAATCCGTTACTAGCTCCACAGATACGCAGTATTTT
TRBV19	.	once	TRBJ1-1	CASSIDRTVEAFF	TGTGCCAGTAGTATAGATCGGACAGTTGAAGCTTTCTTT
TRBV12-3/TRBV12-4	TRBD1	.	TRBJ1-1	CASKQDRDTEAFF	TGTGCCAGCAAACAGGACAGGGACACTGAAGCTTTCTTT
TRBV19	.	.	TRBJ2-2	CASSIKPTNTGELFF	TGTGCCAGTAGTATAAAGCCGACGAACACCGGGGAGCTGTTTTTT
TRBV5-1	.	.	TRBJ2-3	CASSLGLQGADTQYF	TGCGCCAGCAGCTTGGGGTTACAGGGCGCAGATACGCAGTATTTT
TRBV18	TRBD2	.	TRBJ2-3	CASSKTIAGSSTDTQYF	TGTGCCAGCTCAAAAACTATAGCGGGGTCCAGCACAGATACGCAGTATTTT
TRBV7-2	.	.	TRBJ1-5	CASSLGQRDSNQPQHF	TGTGCCAGCAGCTTAGGGCAGCGAGATAGCAATCAGCCCCAGCATTTT
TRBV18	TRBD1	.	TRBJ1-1	CASSPSGQALLNTEAFF	TGTGCCAGCTCACCATCGGGACAGGCCCTACTGAACACTGAAGCTTTCTTT
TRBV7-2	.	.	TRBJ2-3	CASSQGWGNTDTQYF	TGTGCCAGCAGCCAGGGGTGGGGGAACACAGATACGCAGTATTTT
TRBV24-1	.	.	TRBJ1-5	CATSVRQPQHF	TGTGCCACCAGTGTTCGGCAGCCCCAGCATTTT
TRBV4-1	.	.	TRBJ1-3	CASSPAGASGNTIYF	TGCGCCAGCAGCCCAGCGGGGGCGTCGGGAAACACCATATATTTT
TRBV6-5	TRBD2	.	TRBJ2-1	CASSFHAGGSVGEQFF	TGTGCCAGCAGTTTCCACGCGGGCGGGAGCGTCGGTGAGCAGTTCTTC
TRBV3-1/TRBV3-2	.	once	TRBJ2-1	CASSQHRLGLDEQFF	TGTGCCAGCAGCCAACACCGACTAGGACTCGATGAGCAGTTCTTC
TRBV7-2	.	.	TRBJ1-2	CASSPGGRMGGYTF	TGTGCCAGCAGCCCCGGAGGGAGAATGGGAGGCTACACCTTC
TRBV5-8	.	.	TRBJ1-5	CASSLEQGYDQPQHF	TGTGCCAGCAGCTTGGAGCAGGGGTACGATCAGCCCCAGCATTTT
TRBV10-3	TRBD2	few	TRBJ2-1	CAISTLAGGLEQFF	TGTGCCATCAGTACCCTAGCGGGAGGCCTAGAGCAGTTCTTC
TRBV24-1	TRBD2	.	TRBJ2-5	CATSDPGGAGETQYF	TGTGCCACCAGTGATCCCGGGGGGGCGGGAGAGACCCAGTACTTC
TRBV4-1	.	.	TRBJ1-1	CASSIRGETEAFF	TGCGCCAGCAGCATTCGCGGGGAGACTGAAGCTTTCTTT
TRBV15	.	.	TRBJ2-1	CATSRDSGGFRSYNEQFF	TGTGCCACCAGCAGAGATTCTGGAGGATTTCGCTCCTACAATGAGCAGTTCTTC
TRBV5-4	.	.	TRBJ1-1	CASSLAGGNTEAFF	TGTGCCAGCAGCTTGGCAGGAGGGAACACTGAAGCTTTCTTT
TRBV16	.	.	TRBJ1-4	CASSPRGGAKNNEKLFF	TGTGCCAGCAGCCCCCGCGGGGGGGCGAAAAATAATGAAAAACTGTTTTTT